This T cell receptor beta chain was recorded in a study of tumor and adjacent non-tumor tissue in lung cancer. Study summary: Patients were aged about 31 to 85, fewer than twelve men and a handful of women, stage I to III. Each sample yielded a few million productive TCRbeta reads on average. Regarding the study as a whole: Compared with tumor, normal lung showed significantly lower TCR diversity. Top 100 clones took a larger repertoire share in normal lung.

This clonotype was recorded once. Its antigen is as yet unknown. RNA was extracted from bulk tissue without any cell sorting. A modified ARM-PCR protocol with three rounds of nested PCR amplified TCRbeta. Each CDR3 protein is one row after TCRdb ran MiXCR on the multiplex PCR reads. Among 120,000 or so distinct CDR3 sequences listed, approximately 84% were seen once. The TCR originated in a man aged 65-85 years with non-small cell lung cancer. The sequenced material came from lung tumor tissue.

DNA of the CDR3: TGTGCCAGCAGATCTGGATATGGAAGAGGTGAAAAACTGTTTTTT. Translation: CASRSGYGRGEKLFF. This sequence joins TRBV6-5 and TRBJ1-4; no reliable D call. The CDR3 covers 15 residues. Trimming removed 6 bases from V and 7 bases from J, with 18 bases in between. Looked up from germline, CDR1 is MNHEY and CDR2 is SVGAGI.